The 17 T cell receptor beta chains below were found in one sample sequenced in a study of cytomegalovirus exposure and HLA in healthy donors (dated by TCRdb to 2017 to 2019). To prepare the library, the immunoSEQ multiplex PCR assay was applied. TCRdb provides this immuneACCESS table in a form limited to in-frame rearrangements. Some clones are lacking; in checked studies, under half of them reflect an unresolved V gene, and why the rest are absent is not known. The sample data list 70,000 to 85,000 clones, and 90% to 95% of these were observed just once. About 1.9% of the sample goes to the ten largest clones. The sequenced sample consisted of PBMCs. The origin of the receptors is a woman aged 18-29 years in good health and CMV-seropositive.

This chain links TRBV9 with TRBJ1-1, with TRBD1 identical over 8 bases. The CDR3 length is 17 residues. Germline lookup yields CDR1 SGDLS and CDR2 YYNGEE. After removal of 4 bases from V and 3 bases from J, the junction contained 14 bases not matched to a gene. The CDR3 bases are TGTGCCAGCAGCCCCGTTGGCAGGGGGCACTTGGACACTGAAGCTTTCTTT. This translates into CASSPVGRGHLDTEAFF.

This chain joins TRBV6-4 and TRBJ2-1; D not certain. The CDR3 sequence is 14 residues long. Trimming removed 0 bases from V and 2 bases from J, with 5 bases in between. Looked up from germline, CDR1 is MRHNA and CDR2 is SNTAGT. CDR3 in amino acids: CASSDSGPYNEQFF. The CDR3 DNA reads TGTGCCAGCAGTGACTCGGGCCCCTACAATGAGCAGTTCTTC.

CDR3 coding DNA: TGTGCCAGCAGTGAGACGCCTCAGGGGCGCGGCGCAGATACGCAGTATTTT. The encoded protein is CASSETPQGRGADTQYF. The genes are TRBV2 and TRBJ2-3; D is perhaps TRBD1 (6 bases). The CDR3 runs 17 residues. Germline CDR1 is SNHLY and CDR2 is FYNNEI. The V end lost 3 bases, the J end lost 4 bases, and 20 bases lay between the germline ends.

The chain recombines TRBV28 with TRBJ2-1; no definite D call. This CDR3 region has 13 residues. Trimming left V 3 bases short and J 4 bases short, with 7 bases between. Germline-derived CDR1 and CDR2 are MDHEN and SYDVKM. CDR3 residues: CASSFQSYNEQFF. The CDR3 nucleotides are TGTGCCAGCAGTTTTCAGTCTTACAATGAGCAGTTCTTC.

The chain couples TRBV29-1 to TRBJ2-2, with TRBD1 identical over 7 bases. The V gene end was trimmed by 7 bases and the J gene end by 2 bases; junction bases not matched to a gene: 4. Germline CDR1 and CDR2: SQVTM and ANQGSEA. The CDR3 contains 13 residues. DNA of the CDR3: TGCAGCGGACAGGGTTTAAACACCGGGGAGCTGTTTTTT. As protein: CSGQGLNTGELFF.

The V and J genes are TRBV4-1 and TRBJ2-7, with 14 nucleotides matching TRBD2. The J segment lost 5 bases and the V segment lost 3 bases, leaving 9 bases of the junction unmatched. Germline V gene sequence: CDR1 MGHRA, CDR2 YSYEKL. This CDR3 region has 17 residues. CDR3 loop: CASSQGRLAGGPHEQYF. CDR3 nucleotides: TGCGCCAGCAGCCAGGGGAGACTAGCGGGAGGGCCCCACGAGCAGTACTTC.

V gene TRBV27 combines with J gene TRBJ2-7, with D unresolved. V gave up 6 bases and J gave up 6 bases, with 9 bases separating them. This CDR3 region has 11 residues. CDR1 is MNHEY and CDR2 is SMNVEV in the germline V gene (reference sequence). The CDR3 DNA sequence: TGTGCCAGCAGCTTAGGTAGCGAGCAGTACTTC. Translated: CASSLGSEQYF.

The chain combines TRBV7-9 with TRBJ2-3; maybe TRBD2 (5 bases). CDR1 SEHNR and CDR2 FQNEAQ come from the germline V gene (reference sequence). The CDR3 totals 16 residues. V shed 4 bases and J shed 0 bases, with 14 bases lying between them. The CDR3 DNA sequence: TGTGCCAGCAGCTCGCGAGAGCGGCCTAGCACAGATACGCAGTATTTT. Residues: CASSSRERPSTDTQYF.

The chain links TRBV10-2 to TRBJ1-5; the D is unclear. V lost 4 bases and J lost 6, with 7 bases in between. CDR3 length: 12 residues. Germline V gene data show CDR1 as WSHSY and CDR2 as SAAADI. Here the CDR3 reads CASSVESQPQHF. The DNA of the CDR3 is TGCGCCAGCAGTGTTGAGAGTCAGCCCCAGCATTTT.

The chain uses TRBV9 and TRBJ2-3; 11 nucleotides align to TRBD2. The CDR3 loop spans 17 amino acids. CDR1 is SGDLS, CDR2 YYNGEE, per germline. After removal of 0 bases from V and 5 bases from J, the junction contained 8 bases not matched to a gene. The DNA for the CDR3 is TGTGCCAGCAGCGTAGGGGAACTAGCGGGAGCTGTAGATACGCAGTATTTT. It specifies CASSVGELAGAVDTQYF.

The gene calls are TRBV12-5 and TRBJ1-2, with TRBD1 identical over 11 bases. The germline CDR1 and CDR2 sequences are LGHNT and FRNRAP. This CDR3 is built from 14 residues. Trimming cost V 6 bases and J 7 bases; bases outside gene matches: 7. The CDR3 sequence: CASGPKDRGPGYTF. CDR3 DNA sequence: TGTGCTAGTGGCCCGAAGGACAGGGGGCCTGGCTACACCTTC. Together with reference TRBV12-5 and TRBJ1-2, the CDR3 gives the full variable domain: DARVTQTPRHKVTEMGQEVTMRCQPILGHNTVFWYRQTMMQGLELLAYFRNRAPLDDSGMPKDRFSAEMPDATLATLKIQPSEPRDSAVYFCASGPKDRGPGYTFGSGTRLTVV.

The sample holds one count of this clone. This sequence joins TRBV11-2 and TRBJ1-6; possible D gene TRBD1, 5 bases. Per germline, CDR1 SGHAT and CDR2 FQNNGV. The CDR3 is 18 amino acids. With 1 base removed from V and 11 bases from J, the gap between germline ends came to 24 bases. CDR3 in amino acids: CASSLGRGMGFRRTPLHF. In DNA form, the CDR3 reads TGTGCCAGCAGCTTAGGTCGGGGGATGGGATTCAGAAGAACACCCCTCCACTTT.

The chain employs TRBV4-1 and TRBJ2-2; 7 positions agree with TRBD2. CDR3 length: 15 residues. Trimming removed 4 bases from V and 6 bases from J; junction bases left unmatched: 8. The germline V gene encodes CDR1 MGHRA and CDR2 YSYEKL. The CDR3 coding sequence is TGCGCCAGCAGCCCGCGACTAGCCGGGGCCGGGGAGCTGTTTTTT. Translating gives CASSPRLAGAGELFF.

The chain links TRBV6-1 to TRBJ1-5, with D possibly TRBD1 on 6 matching bases. Trimming pared 2 bases from V and 6 bases from J, leaving 11 bases between. Germline V gene sequence: CDR1 MNHNS, CDR2 SASEGT. The length of the CDR3 is 14 residues. CDR3 bases: TGTGCCAGCAGTGAAATTGGGGGCGGTCAGCCCCAGCATTTT. Protein product: CASSEIGGGQPQHF.

J is TRBJ1-2 and V is TRBV5-1; no clear D. The CDR3 is 14 amino acids. The ends were cut back, 0 bases at V and 4 bases at J, with 10 bases in the middle. Germline V gives CDR1 SGHRS, CDR2 YFSETQ. CDR3: CASSLGEGSYGYTF. DNA of the CDR3: TGCGCCAGCAGCTTGGGGGAGGGCAGCTATGGCTACACCTTC.

The chain has TRBV30 and TRBJ1-6; TRBD1 agrees at 8 bases. The germline gives CDR1 GTSNPN, CDR2 SVGIG (reference sequence). The CDR3 is made up of 13 amino acids. V was clipped by 3 bases and J by 7 bases; unmatched bases: 2. The CDR3 sequence is CAWRTGGNSPLHF. CDR3 bases: TGTGCCTGGAGAACAGGGGGAAATTCACCCCTCCACTTT.

V and J are TRBV10-3 and TRBJ2-3, with 11 positions matching TRBD2. The germline gives CDR1 ENHRY, CDR2 SYGVKD. V was pared by 8 bases and J by 8 bases, with 12 bases of the junction left unmatched. There are 15 residues in the CDR3. The CDR3 here is CAIQWGSGRGGTQYF. CDR3 coding DNA: TGTGCCATCCAGTGGGGTAGCGGGAGGGGAGGTACGCAGTATTTT.